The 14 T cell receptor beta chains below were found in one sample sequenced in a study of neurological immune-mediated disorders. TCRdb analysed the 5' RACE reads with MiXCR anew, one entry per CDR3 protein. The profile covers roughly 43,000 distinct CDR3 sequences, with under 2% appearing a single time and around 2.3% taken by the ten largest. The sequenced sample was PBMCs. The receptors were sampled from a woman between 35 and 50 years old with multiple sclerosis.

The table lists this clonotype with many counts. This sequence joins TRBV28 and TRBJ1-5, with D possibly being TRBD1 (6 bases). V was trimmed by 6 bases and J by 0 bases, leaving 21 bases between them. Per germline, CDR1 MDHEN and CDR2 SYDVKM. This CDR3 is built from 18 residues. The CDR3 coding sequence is TGTGCCAGCAGAGCTCCGGGACAAAACATTTTTAGCAATCAGCCCCAGCATTTT. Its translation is CASRAPGQNIFSNQPQHF.

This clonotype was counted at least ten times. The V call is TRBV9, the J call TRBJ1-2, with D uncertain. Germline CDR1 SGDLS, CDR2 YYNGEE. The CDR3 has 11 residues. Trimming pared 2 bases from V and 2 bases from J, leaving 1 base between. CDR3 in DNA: TGTGCCAGCAGCGTCAACTATGGCTACACCTTC. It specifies CASSVNYGYTF.

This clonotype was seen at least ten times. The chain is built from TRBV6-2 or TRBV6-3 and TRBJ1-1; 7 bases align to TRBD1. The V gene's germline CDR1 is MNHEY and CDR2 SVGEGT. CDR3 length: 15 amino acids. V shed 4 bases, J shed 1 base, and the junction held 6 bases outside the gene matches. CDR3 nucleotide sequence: TGTGCCAGCAGTTCTCAAGGGGGCGCGAACACTGAAGCTTTCTTT. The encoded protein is CASSSQGGANTEAFF.

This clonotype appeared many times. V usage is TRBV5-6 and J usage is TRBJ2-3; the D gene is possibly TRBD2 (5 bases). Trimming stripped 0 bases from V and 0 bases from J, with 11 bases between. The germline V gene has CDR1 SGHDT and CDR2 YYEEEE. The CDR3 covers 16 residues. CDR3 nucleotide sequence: TGTGCCAGCAGCTTGGCCCGAAGGAGGAGCACAGATACGCAGTATTTT. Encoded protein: CASSLARRRSTDTQYF.

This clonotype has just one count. This CDR3 reads CASSQGTGTGETQYF. DNA of the CDR3: TGTGCCAGCTCACAAGGGACAGGCACGGGGGAGACCCAGTACTTC. This chain links TRBV18 with TRBJ2-5, with 8 bases lining up with TRBD1. The germline CDR1 and CDR2 sequences are KGHSH and LQKENI. This CDR3 has 15 residues. Germline trimming cut 4 bases from V and 5 bases from J; bases unmatched to any gene: 9.

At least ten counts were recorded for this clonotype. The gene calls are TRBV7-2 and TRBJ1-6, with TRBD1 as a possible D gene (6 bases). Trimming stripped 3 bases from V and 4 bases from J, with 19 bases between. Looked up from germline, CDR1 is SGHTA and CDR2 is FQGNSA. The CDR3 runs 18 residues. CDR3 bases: TGTGCCAGCAGCTTTCGAACAGGGTGGGGTGTGTATAATTCACCCCTCCACTTT. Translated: CASSFRTGWGVYNSPLHF.

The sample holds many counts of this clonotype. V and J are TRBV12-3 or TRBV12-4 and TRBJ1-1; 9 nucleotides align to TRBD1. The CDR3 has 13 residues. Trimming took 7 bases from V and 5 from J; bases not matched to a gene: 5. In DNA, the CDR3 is TGTGCCAGCATTACGACAGGGGGTACTGAAGCTTTCTTT. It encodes CASITTGGTEAFF.

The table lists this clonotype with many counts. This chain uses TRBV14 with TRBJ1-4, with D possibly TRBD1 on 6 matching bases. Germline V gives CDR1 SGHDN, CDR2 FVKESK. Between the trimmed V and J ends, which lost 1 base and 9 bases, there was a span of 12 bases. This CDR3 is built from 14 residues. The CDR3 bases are TGTGCCAGCAGCCAAGTAGGGGGAGATAAAAAACTGTTTTTT. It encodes CASSQVGGDKKLFF.

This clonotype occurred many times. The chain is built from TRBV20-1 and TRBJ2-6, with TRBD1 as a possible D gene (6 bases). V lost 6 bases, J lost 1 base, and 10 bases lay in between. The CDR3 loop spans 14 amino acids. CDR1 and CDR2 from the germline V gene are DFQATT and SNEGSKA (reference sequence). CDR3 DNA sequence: TGCAGTGCGAGGACAGAATCTGGGGCCAACGTCCTGACTTTC. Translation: CSARTESGANVLTF.

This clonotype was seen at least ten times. This CDR3 reads CASSFSGQVTYEQYF. The DNA of the CDR3 is TGTGCCAGCAGTTTCTCAGGACAGGTTACCTACGAGCAGTACTTC. The J gene is TRBJ2-7, the V gene TRBV27, with 7 positions matching TRBD1. CDR3 length: 15 residues. V was pared by 3 bases and J by 2 bases, with 7 bases of the junction left unmatched. From germline, CDR1 is MNHEY and CDR2 SMNVEV (reference sequence).

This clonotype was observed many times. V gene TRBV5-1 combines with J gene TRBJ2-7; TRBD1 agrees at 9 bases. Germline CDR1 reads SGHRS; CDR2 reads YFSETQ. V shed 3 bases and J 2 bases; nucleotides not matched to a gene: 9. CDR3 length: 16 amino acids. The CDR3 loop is CASSSASGTGTYEQYF. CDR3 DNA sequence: TGCGCCAGCAGCTCCGCCTCCGGGACAGGGACCTACGAGCAGTACTTC.

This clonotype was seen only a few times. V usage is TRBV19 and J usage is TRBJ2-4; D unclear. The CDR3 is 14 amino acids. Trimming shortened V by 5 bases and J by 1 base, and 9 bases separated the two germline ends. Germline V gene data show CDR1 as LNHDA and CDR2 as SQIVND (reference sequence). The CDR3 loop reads CASSDGSAKNIQYF. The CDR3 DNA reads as TGTGCCAGTAGTGACGGTTCGGCCAAAAACATTCAGTACTTC.

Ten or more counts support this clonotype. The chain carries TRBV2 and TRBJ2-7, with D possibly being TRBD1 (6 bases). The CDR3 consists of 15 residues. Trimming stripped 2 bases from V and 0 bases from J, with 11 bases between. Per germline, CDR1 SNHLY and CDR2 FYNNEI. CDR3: CASSESRGGSYEQYF. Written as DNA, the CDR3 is TGTGCCAGCAGTGAAAGCAGGGGTGGCTCCTACGAGCAGTACTTC.

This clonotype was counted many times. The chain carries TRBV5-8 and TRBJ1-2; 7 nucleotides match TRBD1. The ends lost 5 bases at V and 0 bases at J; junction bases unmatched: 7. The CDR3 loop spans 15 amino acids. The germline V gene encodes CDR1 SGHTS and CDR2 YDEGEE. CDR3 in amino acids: CASSPGQPANYGYTF. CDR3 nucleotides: TGTGCCAGCAGTCCGGGACAGCCCGCTAACTATGGCTACACCTTC.